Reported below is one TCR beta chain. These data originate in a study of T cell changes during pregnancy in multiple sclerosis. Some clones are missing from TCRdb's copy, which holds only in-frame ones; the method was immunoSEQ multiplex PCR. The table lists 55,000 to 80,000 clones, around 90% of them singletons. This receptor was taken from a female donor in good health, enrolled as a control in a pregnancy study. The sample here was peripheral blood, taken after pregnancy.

CDR3 sequence reads: CASSSSGGWNTGELFF. The CDR3 DNA sequence: TGTGCCAGCAGCTCTAGCGGGGGCTGGAACACCGGGGAGCTGTTTTTT. This chain joins TRBV9 and TRBJ2-2; the match to TRBD2 covers 10 bases. The CDR3 has 16 amino acids. J lost 1 base, V lost 4 bases, and 4 bases had no gene match. Per the germline V gene, CDR1 is SGDLS and CDR2 is YYNGEE.